This T cell receptor beta chain was identified during a study of Tregs in tolerant kidney transplant recipients (dated by TCRdb to between 2018 and 2021). Notes on the research overall: The study applied TCRbeta sequencing to find donor-specific regulatory T cells before combined kidney and bone marrow transplantation and then followed those same cells after transplant. Results the study describes overall, beyond this receptor: The study was limited by small patient numbers, and the findings need validation in larger populations and under other immunosuppression protocols. Biological reproducibility was not directly assessed, although technical replication error appeared to be minimal. In tolerant patients, the expansion of donor-specific Tregs was greater than global Treg expansion, suggesting that the expansion was antigen-driven rather than nonspecific. For some patients the PCR primers changed over time, which made it impossible to compare the samples from those patients at the nucleotide level. Expanding Tregs with activated donor B cells appeared to identify the most biologically relevant and donor-specific TCRbeta repertoire.

To note about this clone: Its specific antigen is unknown. One end of the junction varies from germline; a read error may be responsible.

For TCRbeta CDR3 sequencing, genomic DNA was extracted from sorted cells using the QIAGEN DNeasy Blood and Tissue Kit. Through immunoSEQ, high-throughput TCRbeta CDR3 sequencing was done commercially, including PCR amplification with internal controls and bias correction. As for how the authors treated the data: Unique productive TCRbeta sequences were defined by CDR3 nucleotide sequence when primers matched and otherwise by CDR3 amino acid sequence together with Vbeta and Jbeta genes. To correct for sorting error, sequences found in more than one sorted population at a frequency ratio of 2:1 or less were discarded, and the remaining shared sequences were assigned to the population with the higher frequency. Sequences were defined as donor-reactive when expanded at least 5-fold in CFSE-low cells versus unstimulated cells and present at a frequency of at least 0.01% in CFSE-low cells. Jensen-Shannon divergence, calculated on the top 100 TCRbeta sequences ranked by frequency, was used to quantify repertoire divergence. For samples with multiple sequencing runs, sorting error was corrected in each run separately before the runs were combined. TCRdb's version of the immuneACCESS table is confined to in-frame rearrangements and falls short of the full clone set. An unresolved V gene accounts for under half of the shortfall where checked; the remainder is of unknown origin. For V, J and clone size, that table is used; D and trimming come from the DNA. The sample contains roughly 70,000 clones, about 90% of them found a single time. More than 3% of the sample goes to the ten largest clones.

What the time point label conveys for this sample: 6 months after combined kidney and bone marrow transplant. Related donors were used in the transplants with nonmyeloablative bone marrow transplantation, and mixed chimerism was transient in the human trials. Unstimulated Tregs (CD4+CD25+CD127-), CD4+ non-Tregs (CD4+CD25-), CD4 and CD8 cells were FACS-sorted from thawed PBMCs. Patients were 4 combined kidney and bone marrow transplant recipients from the ITN036ST trial, and only these trial subjects had samples available. Healthy control blood was processed by Ficoll density gradient to PBMCs and cryopreserved; patient PBMCs were collected before and after transplant. This specimen consisted of CD4+ T cells from blood (PBMCs), obtained 6 months after the transplant. The source of this sequence is a human patient who received a combined kidney and bone marrow transplant. Donor T cells from the graft may be present among the T cells after a transplant.

The sequence in DNA is TGTGCCTGGAGTCCCCAGCGGGAGTACGAACAGTACTTC. It translates to CAWSPQREYEQYF. The chain joins TRBV30 to TRBJ2-7, and 8 junction bases match TRBD2. Measured from the cysteine to the phenylalanine, the CDR3 is 13 residues long. Here the CDR3 DNA is all that survives: 39 bases in frame from base 1. CDR1 and CDR2 are read off the germline V gene (reference sequence) as GTSNPN and SVGIG. When the CDR3 is completed using the reference TRBV30 and TRBJ2-7 genes on either side, the full variable domain is SQTIHQWPATLVQPVGSPLSLECTVEGTSNPNLYWYRQAAGRGLQLLFYSVGIGQISSEVPQNLSASRPQDRQFILSSKKLLLSDSGFYLCAWSPQREYEQYFGPGTRLTVT.